The 32 T cell receptor beta chains given below trace back to one sample, sequenced in a study of long-term antiretroviral therapy in people with HIV. It was version v3.0 of the immunoSEQ assay that was run at survey level. The data were produced by immunoSEQ multiplex PCR, yet TCRdb's version contains in-frame clones alone and is incomplete. The table includes about 24,000 clones, 85% to 95% detected once. Here the sequenced sample was unsorted PBMCs, taken more than 4.7 years after starting antiretroviral therapy. These TCRs come from a woman aged 45-59 years with HIV.

Only one count was recorded for this clone. This chain connects TRBV9 to TRBJ1-1, with unresolved D. This CDR3 is 14 amino acids long. Germline V lookup: CDR1 SGDLS, CDR2 YYNGEE. V lost 1 base and J lost 3, with 10 bases in between. CDR3 residues: CASSVTAGDTEAFF. As DNA, the CDR3 is TGTGCCAGCAGCGTAACGGCGGGCGACACTGAAGCTTTCTTT.

This chain uses TRBV7-2 with TRBJ2-1, with D unresolved. This CDR3 spans 15 amino acids. V was clipped by 2 bases and J by 2 bases, with 10 bases between them. Germline CDR1 SGHTA, CDR2 FQGNSA. The CDR3 region has the DNA TGTGCCAGCAGCTTACCCCGTCTACCCTACAATGAGCAGTTCTTC. Its protein is CASSLPRLPYNEQFF.

This clone was observed a single time. The gene calls are TRBV5-1 and TRBJ2-7, with 7 bases aligning to TRBD1. There are 14 residues in the CDR3. V was clipped by 4 bases and J by 2 bases; unmatched bases: 6. Germline V gene sequence: CDR1 SGHRS, CDR2 YFSETQ. The CDR3, as DNA: TGCGCCAGCAGCCTAACGACAGGGCCCTACGAGCAGTACTTC. This translates into CASSLTTGPYEQYF.

Notes on this clone: At the DNA level, this CDR3 is encoded by other sequences in the same sample as well. The chain employs TRBV6-5 and TRBJ2-3, with D hard to call. This CDR3 is built from 12 residues. The V gene's germline CDR1 is MNHEY and CDR2 SVGAGI. V was pared by 6 bases and J by 0 bases, with 4 bases between. The CDR3, as DNA: TGTGCCAGCAGAGACAGCACAGATACGCAGTATTTT. Its protein is CASRDSTDTQYF.

The rearrangement links TRBV9 to TRBJ1-2; a possible D gene is TRBD1 (5 bases). Germline assignment: CDR1 SGDLS and CDR2 YYNGEE. The length of the CDR3 is 13 residues. Trimming left V 3 bases short and J 2 bases short, with 8 bases between. Written as DNA, the CDR3 is TGTGCCAGCAGCGCAGACAGCAACTATGGCTACACCTTC. Translated: CASSADSNYGYTF.

V usage is TRBV18 and J usage is TRBJ1-2; perhaps TRBD1 as D (6 bases). Germline CDR1 KGHSH, CDR2 LQKENI. The germline V and J ends were trimmed by 2 bases and 6 bases, with 10 bases remaining between them. This CDR3 is built from 13 residues. CDR3 sequence reads: CASSPRGGDGYTF. The CDR3 coding sequence is TGTGCCAGCTCACCAAGGGGGGGAGATGGCTACACCTTC.

The chain combines TRBV27 with TRBJ1-1; TRBD1 is a possible D gene (5 bases). Germline V CDR1 and CDR2: MNHEY, SMNVEV (reference sequence). Trimming took off 6 bases at V and 6 bases at J, with 8 bases between the two ends. The CDR3 contains 11 residues. CDR3 DNA: TGTGCCAGCAGGGGGGGGGCTGAAGCTTTCTTT. This codes for CASRGGAEAFF.

The chain combines TRBV19 with TRBJ2-7; 9 bases map to TRBD1. This CDR3 is built from 17 residues. CDR1 is LNHDA and CDR2 is SQIVND in the germline V gene (reference sequence). Losses at the gene ends were 4 bases for V and 4 bases for J; bases not matched to a gene: 14. The CDR3 is CASSNILGQGIVYEQYF. In nucleotides, the CDR3 is TGTGCCAGTAGTAACATCCTTGGACAGGGGATTGTGTACGAGCAGTACTTC.

The rearrangement uses TRBV4-1 and TRBJ1-5; D is unclear. This CDR3 region has 16 residues. The V gene's germline CDR1 is MGHRA and CDR2 YSYEKL. Trimming took off 4 bases at V and 2 bases at J, with 15 bases between the two ends. CDR3 protein: CASSPVLDGGNQPQHF. The CDR3 nucleotides are TGCGCCAGCAGCCCAGTACTCGACGGAGGCAATCAGCCCCAGCATTTT.

The chain joins TRBV28 to TRBJ1-1; 7 nucleotides line up with TRBD1. V shed 5 bases and J 1 base; nucleotides not matched to a gene: 7. This CDR3 has 15 amino acids. Germline V gene lookup returns CDR1 MDHEN and CDR2 SYDVKM. For the CDR3, the DNA is TGTGCCAGCAGTCTTTTCAGGGGGTCGAACACTGAAGCTTTCTTT. It is translated as CASSLFRGSNTEAFF.

The chain is built from TRBV5-1 and TRBJ2-1, with D possibly matching TRBD2 (6 bases). CDR1 is SGHRS, CDR2 YFSETQ, per germline. The V end lost 4 bases, the J end lost 4 bases, and 21 bases lay between the germline ends. This CDR3 has 17 residues. Written as DNA, the CDR3 is TGCGCCAGCAGCACCCAGACCGGGGGTTGGAAATACAATGAGCAGTTCTTC. Its translation is CASSTQTGGWKYNEQFF.

The J gene is TRBJ2-1, the V gene TRBV10-3, with a possible D match to TRBD1 (5 bases). The V gene's germline CDR1 is ENHRY and CDR2 SYGVKD. The CDR3 covers 15 residues. V dropped 3 bases and J dropped 0 bases, with 9 bases sitting between them. The CDR3 protein is CAISEGENSYNEQFF. CDR3 bases: TGTGCCATCAGTGAAGGGGAAAACTCCTACAATGAGCAGTTCTTC.

This CDR3 reads CASSPSSQGEQYF. The CDR3 nucleotides read TGCGCCAGCAGCCCTAGTTCCCAAGGGGAGCAGTACTTC. The chain carries TRBV5-1 and TRBJ2-7; D is uncertain. Trimming cost V 4 bases and J 7 bases, with 15 bases left between them. Germline CDR1 is SGHRS and CDR2 is YFSETQ. This CDR3 region has 13 residues. Together with reference TRBV5-1 and TRBJ2-7, the CDR3 gives the full variable domain: KAGVTQTPRYLIKTRGQQVTLSCSPISGHRSVSWYQQTPGQGLQFLFEYFSETQRNKGNFPGRFSGRQFSNSRSEMNVSTLELGDSALYLCASSPSSQGEQYFGPGTRLTVT.

The sample holds one count of this clone. The chain carries TRBV18 and TRBJ2-7, with D tentatively TRBD1 or TRBD2 (6 bases each). CDR3 length equals 15 residues. Between the trimmed V and J ends, which lost 6 bases and 3 bases, there was a span of 18 bases. The germline V gene has CDR1 KGHSH and CDR2 LQKENI. CDR3 sequence reads: CASSSRGHSDYEQYF. CDR3 DNA sequence: TGTGCCAGCTCGTCACGGGGGCACTCTGACTACGAGCAGTACTTC.

This chain joins TRBV28 and TRBJ2-7; D is undetermined. This CDR3 spans 12 amino acids. V was cut by 1 base and J by 3 bases, with 4 bases left in between. CDR1 and CDR2 (germline): MDHEN, SYDVKM. This chain's CDR3 is CASSLYLYEQYF. CDR3 nucleotides: TGTGCCAGCAGTTTATATCTCTACGAGCAGTACTTC.

The rearrangement uses TRBV11-2 and TRBJ2-7; tentatively, D is TRBD1 (6 bases). The CDR3 runs 13 residues. V shed 5 bases and J shed 3 bases, with 11 bases lying between them. Looked up from germline, CDR1 is SGHAT and CDR2 is FQNNGV. The CDR3 DNA reads TGTGCCAGCAGCCCAGGGGAAATCTACGAGCAGTACTTC. Amino acid sequence: CASSPGEIYEQYF.

The genes are TRBV6-5 and TRBJ1-4; TRBD1 matches at 7 bases. The germline V gene encodes CDR1 MNHEY and CDR2 SVGAGI. The CDR3 totals 16 residues. After removal of 0 bases from V and 2 bases from J, the junction contained 3 bases not matched to a gene. The CDR3 here is CASSYSGQATNEKLFF. The DNA for the CDR3 is TGTGCCAGCAGTTACTCAGGACAGGCGACTAATGAAAAACTGTTTTTT.

The genes are TRBV7-2 and TRBJ2-7, with TRBD2 as a possible D gene (6 bases). This CDR3 contains 14 residues. The V and J ends lost 3 bases and 0 bases respectively, with 9 bases between them. From germline, CDR1 is SGHTA and CDR2 FQGNSA. CDR3 sequence (DNA): TGTGCCAGCAGCTTTGCCGGGGGCTCCTACGAGCAGTACTTC. Its protein is CASSFAGGSYEQYF.

This sequence joins TRBV4-3 and TRBJ1-2, with TRBD1 matching 8 bases. The length of the CDR3 is 16 residues. V was pared by 0 bases and J by 4 bases, with 7 bases of the junction left unmatched. CDR1 LGHNA and CDR2 YSLEER come from the germline V gene. CDR3 amino acids: CASSQDRAGGAYGYTF. The CDR3 DNA is TGCGCCAGCAGCCAAGATCGGGCAGGGGGCGCCTATGGCTACACCTTC.

CDR3 in amino acids: CASSFRDRDSGANVLTF. The CDR3 coding sequence is TGTGCCAGCAGCTTCCGGGACAGGGACTCTGGGGCCAACGTCCTGACTTTC. The V gene is TRBV7-7, the J gene TRBJ2-6; 9 nucleotides line up with TRBD1. Germline values: CDR1 SSHAT, CDR2 FNYEAQ (reference sequence). The CDR3 runs to 17 residues. J gave up 0 bases and V 3 bases, and 3 bases lay outside the gene matches.

This chain joins TRBV7-9 and TRBJ2-5, with D possibly being TRBD1 (6 bases). The CDR3 is 13 amino acids. Germline V gene data show CDR1 as SEHNR and CDR2 as FQNEAQ (reference sequence). The V and J ends lost 1 base and 6 bases respectively, with 9 bases between them. Here the CDR3 reads CASSLGQGQTQYF. Here the CDR3 DNA reads TGTGCCAGCAGCTTAGGGCAGGGGCAGACCCAGTACTTC.

This clone was seen once. The chain carries TRBV19 and TRBJ2-3; unclear D gene. The V end was cut by 7 bases, the J end by 0 bases, with 11 bases between. Germline lookup yields CDR1 LNHDA and CDR2 SQIVND (reference sequence). The CDR3 sequence is 14 residues long. The CDR3 loop is CASKSGDSTDTQYF. The CDR3 DNA reads TGTGCCAGTAAGTCTGGCGATAGCACAGATACGCAGTATTTT.

In this sample, this clone turned up once. The CDR3 protein is CASSQVNEQFF. For the CDR3, the DNA is TGTGCCAGCAGCCAAGTCAATGAGCAGTTCTTC. The rearrangement uses TRBV4-2 and TRBJ2-1; D is undetermined. Germline V gene lookup returns CDR1 LGHNA and CDR2 YNFKEQ. Trimming removed 1 base from V and 6 bases from J, with 1 base in between. The CDR3 is made up of 11 amino acids.

This rearrangement joins TRBV27 to TRBJ1-2; weak D call: TRBD1 (5 bases). Trimming left V 6 bases short and J 4 bases short, with 18 bases between. The CDR3 is 15 residues long. The germline V gene has CDR1 MNHEY and CDR2 SMNVEV (reference sequence). CDR3 nucleotide sequence: TGTGCCAGCAGGACCCTTTTACAGGACTTCTATGGCTACACCTTC. Amino acids: CASRTLLQDFYGYTF.

The chain uses TRBV29-1 and TRBJ2-7; the match to TRBD2 covers 8 bases. The CDR3 totals 14 residues. The ends lost 6 bases at V and 1 base at J; junction bases unmatched: 8. The germline V gene encodes CDR1 SQVTM and CDR2 ANQGSEA. The DNA of the CDR3 is TGCAGCGTACTCTCTAGCGGGCCTTCCTACGAGCAGTACTTC. Protein sequence: CSVLSSGPSYEQYF.

The chain links TRBV29-1 to TRBJ1-1; D remains unclear. The germline V gene has CDR1 SQVTM and CDR2 ANQGSEA. The germline V and J ends were trimmed by 6 bases and 0 bases, with 5 bases remaining between them. The CDR3 is 11 amino acids. This chain's CDR3 is CSVEMNTEAFF. The CDR3 coding sequence is TGCAGCGTAGAGATGAACACTGAAGCTTTCTTT.

The V call is TRBV7-9, the J call TRBJ1-4; 10 bases line up with TRBD1. Germline V lookup: CDR1 SEHNR, CDR2 FQNEAQ (reference sequence). The CDR3 spans 14 residues. Trimming took 5 bases from V and 5 from J; bases not matched to a gene: 2. The CDR3 is CASSMTGGNEKLFF. The CDR3 nucleotides read TGTGCCAGCAGCATGACAGGGGGCAATGAAAAACTGTTTTTT.

This chain joins TRBV5-4 and TRBJ2-1; 7 positions agree with TRBD1. The junction had 6 bases not matched to a gene; V was cut back by 4 bases and J by 2 bases. This CDR3 contains 15 residues. In germline, CDR1 is SGHNT, CDR2 YYREEE (reference sequence). CDR3 loop: CASSNRGSAYNEQFF. The CDR3 coding sequence is TGTGCCAGCAGCAACAGGGGATCAGCCTACAATGAGCAGTTCTTC.

The rearrangement joins TRBV28 to TRBJ1-1, with 10 nucleotides matching TRBD1. Germline CDR1 reads MDHEN; CDR2 reads SYDVKM. V lost 9 bases, J lost 7 bases, and 8 bases stayed unmatched. This CDR3 is built from 13 residues. The CDR3 nucleotides are TGTGCCAGTTCCTCGGGACAGGGGTTTGAAGCTTTCTTT. Its translation: CASSSGQGFEAFF.

The rearrangement uses TRBV19 and TRBJ2-7; 7 bases match TRBD1. Germline V gene data show CDR1 as LNHDA and CDR2 as SQIVND (reference sequence). V was clipped by 4 bases and J by 6 bases; unmatched bases: 9. CDR3 length: 14 residues. CDR3 sequence reads: CASSRDSWGSEQYF. The DNA for the CDR3 is TGTGCCAGTAGTAGGGACAGTTGGGGTAGCGAGCAGTACTTC. The whole variable domain, filled in from reference TRBV19 and TRBJ2-7, reads DGGITQSPKYLFRKEGQNVTLSCEQNLNHDAMYWYRQDPGQGLRLIYYSQIVNDFQKGDIAEGYSVSREKKESFPLTVTSAQKNPTAFYLCASSRDSWGSEQYFGPGTRLTVT.

The V call is TRBV11-1, the J call TRBJ2-7; 10 nucleotides line up with TRBD2. From germline, CDR1 is SGHAT and CDR2 FQDESV (reference sequence). Trimming cost V 2 bases and J 5 bases; bases outside gene matches: 15. This CDR3 contains 18 residues. CDR3 sequence: CASSLLGGASGSRDEQYF. The DNA of the CDR3 is TGTGCCAGCAGCTTACTAGGGGGGGCTAGCGGGAGTCGAGACGAGCAGTACTTC.

The chain is built from TRBV18 and TRBJ2-2; D not resolved. The V gene's germline CDR1 is KGHSH and CDR2 LQKENI. V was cut by 6 bases and J by 5 bases, with 7 bases left in between. This CDR3 has 12 amino acids. The CDR3 region has the DNA TGTGCCAGCTCCCTATCTACCGGGGAGCTGTTTTTT. This encodes CASSLSTGELFF.